This T cell receptor (beta chain) was identified in a study of cytomegalovirus exposure and HLA in healthy donors. Sequencing was performed with immunoSEQ multiplex PCR; in TCRdb, only in-frame clones are kept and a portion is missing. The sample shows more than 35,000 clones, 80% to 95% of them seen only once. The CDR3 runs to 18 residues. The V gene end was trimmed by 10 bases and the J gene end by 0 bases; junction bases not matched to a gene: 17. The germline V gene encodes CDR1 MNHEY and CDR2 SMNVEV (reference sequence). Donors came from a validation cohort of some 110 subjects, distinct from the first 666-subject cohort.

The source material was PBMCs. This chain connects TRBV27 to TRBJ1-4, with TRBD1 identical over 7 bases. This clonotype originated in a man aged 18 to 30 in good health and CMV-seronegative. The CDR3 DNA sequence: TGTGCCAAGCTAGATTCAGGGACAGCGAATGCAACTAATGAAAAACTGTTTTTT. Translated: CAKLDSGTANATNEKLFF.